A single sample gave rise to the 21 T cell receptor beta chains below, sequenced in a study of T-cell memory formation after mild COVID-19. TCRdb reanalysed the 5' RACE reads using MiXCR and keeps one entry per CDR3 protein. Of fewer than 450,000 distinct CDR3 sequences listed, 21% are singletons. Sequenced input: PBMCs or a T cell subset sorted from them (not recorded which). The source of these receptors is an adult woman who had mild COVID-19 (a few samples of this study predate the infection). Cell type and time point are not known.

The chain couples TRBV7-3 to TRBJ2-1; TRBD2 matches at 11 bases. The CDR3 is 14 residues long. V trimming: 5 bases; J trimming: 7 bases; junction bases outside the gene matches: 4. CDR1 SGHTA and CDR2 FQGTGA come from the germline V gene. The CDR3 region is CASSQGLAENEQFF. The CDR3 DNA reads as TGTGCCAGCAGCCAGGGACTAGCGGAGAATGAGCAGTTCTTC.

The V gene is TRBV7-9, the J gene TRBJ1-2; D is unresolved. V was trimmed by 0 bases and J by 5 bases, leaving 13 bases between them. The CDR3 consists of 15 residues. Germline assignment: CDR1 SEHNR and CDR2 FQNEAQ (reference sequence). CDR3 amino acids: CASSLAWAELYGYTF. The CDR3 bases are TGTGCCAGCAGCTTAGCGTGGGCGGAACTTTATGGCTACACCTTC. The full variable domain, completed using reference TRBV7-9 and TRBJ1-2, is DTGVSQNPRHKITKRGQNVTFRCDPISEHNRLYWYRQTLGQGPEFLTYFQNEAQLEKSRLLSDRFSAERPKGSFSTLEIQRTEQGDSAMYLCASSLAWAELYGYTFGSGTRLTVV.

This clonotype came up a few times. The gene calls are TRBV12-3 or TRBV12-4 and TRBJ2-7; D is possibly TRBD1 (5 bases). The CDR3 has 13 residues. With 6 bases removed from V and 2 bases from J, the gap between germline ends came to 11 bases. The CDR3 is CASSGRVPYEQYF. The CDR3 DNA follows: TGTGCCAGCAGCGGCAGGGTCCCCTACGAGCAGTACTTC.

This clonotype came up a few times. The rearrangement uses TRBV7-2 and TRBJ2-1, with 8 bases fitting TRBD2. CDR1 is SGHTA, CDR2 FQGNSA, per germline. This CDR3 spans 14 amino acids. V trimming: 4 bases; J trimming: 4 bases; junction bases outside the gene matches: 3. The CDR3 sequence is CASSYSGVYNEQFF. CDR3 nucleotide sequence: TGTGCCAGCAGCTATAGCGGGGTATACAATGAGCAGTTCTTC. Drawing the rest from reference TRBV7-2 and TRBJ2-1, the complete variable domain is GAGVSQSPSNKVTEKGKDVELRCDPISGHTALYWYRQSLGQGLEFLIYFQGNSAPDKSGLPSDRFSAERTGGSVSTLTIQRTQQEDSAVYLCASSYSGVYNEQFFGPGTRLTVL.

The chain is built from TRBV9 and TRBJ2-3; D ambiguous. CDR1 SGDLS and CDR2 YYNGEE come from the germline V gene. Trimming took off 0 bases at V and 0 bases at J, with 8 bases between the two ends. CDR3 size: 15 residues. The CDR3 protein is CASSVGGSSTDTQYF. The CDR3 DNA is TGTGCCAGCAGCGTAGGGGGTTCTAGCACAGATACGCAGTATTTT.

J is TRBJ1-1 and V is TRBV7-2, with unresolved D. This CDR3 spans 15 amino acids. Germline V lookup: CDR1 SGHTA, CDR2 FQGNSA. V was pared by 2 bases and J by 5 bases, with 15 bases between. For the CDR3, the DNA is TGTGCCAGCAGCTTAAGTTACGCCACGTGGACTGAAGCTTTCTTT. This gives the protein CASSLSYATWTEAFF.

This clonotype has just a few counts. The junction shows a germline mismatch at one end, possibly a read error. The V gene is TRBV7-3, the J gene TRBJ2-2; possible D gene TRBD2, 5 bases. Germline lookup yields CDR1 SGHTA and CDR2 FQGTGA. This CDR3 contains 15 residues. The chain's CDR3 is CASSLTGKGTGELFF. The CDR3 DNA follows: TGTGCCAGCAGTTTAACCGGGAAGGGCACCGGGGAGCTGTTTTTT.

V gene TRBV7-8 combines with J gene TRBJ1-1; D is perhaps TRBD1 (5 bases). Germline CDR1 SGHVS, CDR2 FQNEAQ. Trimming took off 2 bases at V and 6 bases at J, with 13 bases between the two ends. The CDR3 extends over 14 amino acids. In DNA form, the CDR3 reads TGTGCCAGCAGCTTATTCGGGGGGGGAGCTGAAGCTTTCTTT. This gives the protein CASSLFGGGAEAFF. The full variable domain, in which reference TRBV7-8 and TRBJ1-1 provide the parts outside the CDR3, is GAGVSQSPRYKVAKRGQDVALRCDPISGHVSLFWYQQALGQGPEFLTYFQNEAQLDKSGLPSDRFFAERPEGSVSTLKIQRTQQEDSAVYLCASSLFGGGAEAFFGQGTRLTVV.

The rearrangement uses TRBV12-3 or TRBV12-4 and TRBJ2-7, with D possibly TRBD2 on 6 matching bases. V was pared by 0 bases and J by 7 bases, with 13 bases between. The CDR3 loop spans 14 amino acids. The CDR3 nucleotides are TGTGCCAGCAGTTTAGCCCGGCTAAGCGGGGAGCAGTACTTC. This codes for CASSLARLSGEQYF.

The table lists this clonotype with a few counts. The chain carries TRBV9 and TRBJ1-4, with TRBD1 identical over 7 bases. The CDR3 consists of 14 residues. The V gene end was trimmed by 4 bases and the J gene end by 8 bases; junction bases not matched to a gene: 8. The germline gives CDR1 SGDLS, CDR2 YYNGEE. The CDR3 reads CASSPRTGFEKLFF. In nucleotides, the CDR3 is TGTGCCAGCAGCCCGCGGACAGGTTTCGAAAAACTGTTTTTT. The full variable domain, its missing parts supplied by reference TRBV9 and TRBJ1-4, is DSGVTQTPKHLITATGQRVTLRCSPRSGDLSVYWYQQSLDQGLQFLIQYYNGEERAKGNILERFSAQQFPDLHSELNLSSLELGDSALYFCASSPRTGFEKLFFGSGTQLSVL.

This sequence joins TRBV11-2 and TRBJ2-1, with a possible D match to TRBD1 (6 bases). This CDR3 region has 17 residues. Trimming took 0 bases from V and 8 from J, leaving 20 bases between them. CDR1 and CDR2 (germline): SGHAT, FQNNGV. CDR3 nucleotides: TGTGCCAGCAGCTTAGATACGGGGACAAACCTTGTGGATGAGCAGTTCTTC. It translates to CASSLDTGTNLVDEQFF.

There are a few counts of this clonotype. This chain joins TRBV6-2 or TRBV6-3 and TRBJ1-2; D gene ambiguous. The CDR3 has 13 residues. Trimming pared 4 bases from V and 2 bases from J, leaving 8 bases between. Germline assignment: CDR1 MNHEY and CDR2 SVGEGT. The CDR3 here is CASSFGVNYGYTF. The CDR3 coding sequence is TGTGCCAGCAGTTTTGGTGTAAACTATGGCTACACCTTC.

The CDR3 DNA reads as TGCAGTGCTAGAGGGACCGGTAATGAAAAACTGTTTTTT. Protein product: CSARGTGNEKLFF. V usage is TRBV20-1 and J usage is TRBJ1-4; D remains ambiguous. This CDR3 region has 13 residues. Between the trimmed V and J ends, which lost 1 base and 4 bases, there was a span of 7 bases. Germline-derived CDR1 and CDR2 are DFQATT and SNEGSKA (reference sequence).

Many counts were recorded for this clonotype. Just one base apart from a much larger clone, this may be a read error. The chain uses TRBV18 and TRBJ1-1; TRBD1 matches at 7 bases. The junction had 3 bases not matched to a gene; V was cut back by 4 bases and J by 1 base. There are 14 residues in the CDR3. CDR1 KGHSH and CDR2 LQKENI come from the germline V gene. The CDR3 protein is CASSQDRKNTEAFF. DNA for the CDR3: TGTGCCAGCTCACAGGACAGGAAGAACACTGAAGCTTTCTTT.

At least ten counts were recorded for this clonotype. V and J are TRBV27 and TRBJ2-7; the D call may be TRBD1 or TRBD2 (5 bases each). V was shortened by 3 bases and J by 5 bases, with 14 bases between the two germline ends. The CDR3 is 14 residues long. Germline CDR1 is MNHEY and CDR2 is SMNVEV (reference sequence). CDR3: CASSFGASVNEQYF. The CDR3 DNA follows: TGTGCCAGCAGTTTCGGGGCTTCGGTCAACGAGCAGTACTTC.

The CDR3 protein is CASSPVLGDTEAFF. The DNA of the CDR3 is TGCGCCAGCAGCCCGGTTCTGGGGGACACTGAAGCTTTCTTT. The V and J genes are TRBV5-1 and TRBJ1-1, with D possibly matching TRBD1 (5 bases). Looked up from germline, CDR1 is SGHRS and CDR2 is YFSETQ. The V end lost 4 bases, the J end lost 3 bases, and 13 bases lay between the germline ends. The CDR3 contains 14 residues. Complete variable domain (other parts from reference TRBV5-1 and TRBJ1-1): KAGVTQTPRYLIKTRGQQVTLSCSPISGHRSVSWYQQTPGQGLQFLFEYFSETQRNKGNFPGRFSGRQFSNSRSEMNVSTLELGDSALYLCASSPVLGDTEAFFGQGTRLTVV.

This clonotype was recorded a few times. The gene calls are TRBV7-9 and TRBJ2-3, with D unresolved. CDR1 SEHNR and CDR2 FQNEAQ come from the germline V gene (reference sequence). V lost 2 bases and J 1 base, leaving 22 bases between the germline ends. The CDR3 extends over 19 amino acids. The CDR3 region has the DNA TGTGCCAGCAGCTTATCGGTCCCTCTGATAGGCGGTGGCACAGATACGCAGTATTTT. Translation: CASSLSVPLIGGGTDTQYF.

CDR3 DNA: TGTGCCAGCAGTGAAGACAGGGACACAGATACGCAGTATTTT. Residues: CASSEDRDTDTQYF. The chain uses TRBV2 and TRBJ2-3; a weak D match, TRBD1 (6 bases). This CDR3 spans 14 amino acids. CDR1 is SNHLY, CDR2 FYNNEI, per germline. V shed 1 base and J shed 2 bases, with 7 bases lying between them. Full variable domain (remainder filled in from reference TRBV2 and TRBJ2-3): EPEVTQTPSHQVTQMGQEVILRCVPISNHLYFYWYRQILGQKVEFLVSFYNNEISEKSEIFDDQFSVERPDGSNFTLKIRSTKLEDSAMYFCASSEDRDTDTQYFGPGTRLTVL.

This chain uses TRBV30 with TRBJ1-1, with a possible D match to TRBD1 (6 bases). The CDR3 totals 13 residues. V lost 4 bases and J 1 base, leaving 10 bases between the germline ends. CDR1 is GTSNPN and CDR2 is SVGIG in the germline V gene (reference sequence). The CDR3 sequence: CAWTGQSNTEAFF. The CDR3 nucleotides are TGTGCCTGGACCGGACAGTCGAACACTGAAGCTTTCTTT.

A word on this clonotype: In this CDR3 the conserved last residue, phenylalanine or tryptophan, is missing, so a read error is likely. V usage is TRBV18 and J usage is TRBJ2-4, with D perhaps TRBD2 (5 bases). Trimming took off 4 bases at V and 0 bases at J, with 16 bases between the two ends. The CDR3 totals 17 residues. The germline CDR1 and CDR2 sequences are KGHSH and LQKENI. CDR3 nucleotides: TGTGCCAGCTCACTTTCCCCAGGAGGCCTAGCCAAAAACATTCAGTACATC. Translating gives CASSLSPGGLAKNIQYI.

This clonotype was counted between two and nine times. The J gene is TRBJ1-2, the V gene TRBV3-1; no reliable D call. This CDR3 is 14 amino acids long. V dropped 4 bases and J dropped 4 bases, with 13 bases sitting between them. CDR1 is LGHDT, CDR2 YNNKEL, per germline (reference sequence). CDR3 residues: CASSPGLFGYGYTF. The DNA of the CDR3 is TGTGCCAGCAGCCCGGGCCTCTTCGGCTATGGCTACACCTTC.